A single sample is the source of the 32 T cell receptor beta chains below, sequenced in a study of Ad26.COV2.S vaccination and SARS-CoV-2 variants. The protocol was immunoSEQ multiplex PCR, while the TCRdb copy is restricted to in-frame clones and leaves out a portion. Of about 400,000 clones detected, around 87% appear once; the ten largest clones hold around 3.6%. Treatment defined: 19 received Ad26.COV2.S at low or high dose, single or two shots; a few received placebo; per-sample allocation not given. The investigators took samples on day 63 after the first vaccine or placebo injection. The sequences come from peripheral blood, collected in a trial of Ad26.COV2.S vaccine versus placebo. The receptors originated from a person between 18 and 59 years old who received the Ad26.COV2.S COVID-19 vaccine or a placebo.

The chain is built from TRBV24-1 and TRBJ1-2, with no clear D. CDR3 length equals 14 residues. Trimming removed 4 bases at V and 4 bases at J, with 12 bases between. CDR1 KGHDR and CDR2 SFDVKD come from the germline V gene. In DNA form, the CDR3 reads TGTGCCACCAGTGACAACCTGGCGGGCTATGGCTACACCTTC. Translated, it gives CATSDNLAGYGYTF.

This clone was recorded only once. The chain's CDR3 is CASSPAYEQYF. CDR3 sequence (DNA): TGTGCCAGCAGTCCGGCCTACGAGCAGTACTTC. The chain links TRBV11-2 to TRBJ2-7; D gene uncertain. V lost 6 bases to trimming and J lost 2 bases, with 5 bases between them. CDR3 length: 11 residues. Germline values: CDR1 SGHAT, CDR2 FQNNGV.

The chain uses TRBV5-1 and TRBJ1-1; 10 bases match TRBD1. J lost 9 bases, V lost 4 bases, and 15 bases had no gene match. The CDR3 has 16 residues. Germline V gene data show CDR1 as SGHRS and CDR2 as YFSETQ. CDR3 sequence reads: CASSVYQPGQGLQAFF. The CDR3 nucleotides read TGCGCCAGCAGCGTATATCAGCCGGGACAGGGGCTTCAAGCTTTCTTT.

This sequence joins TRBV27 and TRBJ1-5; TRBD1 aligns across 8 bases. This CDR3 spans 15 amino acids. Germline values: CDR1 MNHEY, CDR2 SMNVEV (reference sequence). With 0 bases clipped from V and 5 bases from J, the junction kept 3 bases outside the gene matches. The CDR3 nucleotides read TGTGCCAGCAGTTTATCCCGGACAGGGCATCAGCCCCAGCATTTT. Translating gives CASSLSRTGHQPQHF.

The V call is TRBV29-1, the J call TRBJ1-4; D is perhaps TRBD1 (5 bases). Germline V gene data show CDR1 as SQVTM and CDR2 as ANQGSEA. Trimming removed 7 bases at V and 1 base at J, with 13 bases between. This CDR3 contains 14 residues. CDR3 region: CSARQGGTNEKLFF. CDR3 in DNA: TGCAGCGCCCGCCAGGGTGGAACTAATGAAAAACTGTTTTTT.

The chain carries TRBV19 and TRBJ2-6; D is ambiguous. This CDR3 spans 13 amino acids. Germline CDR1 and CDR2: LNHDA and SQIVND (reference sequence). V was pared by 8 bases and J by 0 bases, with 5 bases between. The CDR3 sequence is CASSVSGANVLTF. The CDR3 nucleotides are TGTGCCAGTTCGGTCTCTGGGGCCAACGTCCTGACTTTC.

The chain has TRBV5-6 and TRBJ2-4, with 7 bases that match TRBD2. From germline, CDR1 is SGHDT and CDR2 YYEEEE. The CDR3 is made up of 16 amino acids. CDR3 loop: CNSLPLADLAKNIQYF. CDR3 nucleotides: TGTAACTCCTTACCGCTAGCGGATCTAGCCAAAAACATTCAGTACTTC.

CDR3 nucleotide sequence: TGTGCCAGTAGTATTCAGGGGACAAACTACGAGCAGTACTTC. Its translation is CASSIQGTNYEQYF. The chain is built from TRBV19 and TRBJ2-7, with D perhaps TRBD1 (6 bases). Germline CDR1 and CDR2: LNHDA and SQIVND (reference sequence). The CDR3 runs 14 residues. V lost 3 bases and J lost 3, with 12 bases in between.

J is TRBJ1-2 and V is TRBV5-1, with TRBD1 matching over 7 bases. V was pared by 4 bases and J by 0 bases, with 15 bases of the junction left unmatched. This CDR3 spans 18 amino acids. Germline V gives CDR1 SGHRS, CDR2 YFSETQ. The CDR3 reads CASSGKQGPSQANYGYTF. CDR3 sequence (DNA): TGCGCCAGCAGCGGAAAACAGGGGCCGTCACAAGCTAACTATGGCTACACCTTC.

The chain recombines TRBV6-6 with TRBJ2-2; no clear D. The CDR3 is 13 residues long. V was clipped by 2 bases and J by 7 bases, with 8 bases between them. Germline CDR1 is MNHNY and CDR2 is SVGAGI (reference sequence). The CDR3 sequence: CASSYRESGELFF. Written as DNA, the CDR3 is TGTGCCAGCAGTTACAGGGAAAGCGGGGAGCTGTTTTTT.

The table lists this clone with a count of one. The chain couples TRBV5-6 to TRBJ2-2; 7 nucleotides align to TRBD1. The CDR3 is 15 residues long. CDR1 is SGHDT, CDR2 YYEEEE, per germline. The trim removed 4 bases at V and 6 bases at J, leaving 9 bases unmatched. CDR3 DNA: TGTGCCAGCAGCCCGCGGACAGGCCGAGCCGGGGAGCTGTTTTTT. This gives the protein CASSPRTGRAGELFF.

This clone was counted a few times. V and J are TRBV19 and TRBJ1-2, with TRBD1 as a possible D gene (5 bases). V was pared by 2 bases and J by 2 bases, with 12 bases between. This CDR3 comprises 15 residues. Germline loops: CDR1 LNHDA, CDR2 SQIVND (reference sequence). The CDR3 DNA reads as TGTGCCAGTAGTATACTTCTCAGACAGAACTATGGCTACACCTTC. The encoded protein is CASSILLRQNYGYTF.

This chain connects TRBV9 to TRBJ2-1; TRBD1 agrees at 8 bases. The CDR3 is 14 residues long. J lost 6 bases, V lost 3 bases, and 5 bases had no gene match. Germline values: CDR1 SGDLS, CDR2 YYNGEE. CDR3 nucleotide sequence: TGTGCCAGCAGCGCCGGGACAGGTTCCAATGAGCAGTTCTTC. It is translated as CASSAGTGSNEQFF.

This sequence joins TRBV30 and TRBJ1-1, with 7 bases matching TRBD1. The J segment lost 5 bases and the V segment lost 2 bases, leaving 5 bases of the junction unmatched. From germline, CDR1 is GTSNPN and CDR2 SVGIG (reference sequence). This CDR3 spans 13 amino acids. CDR3 amino acids: CAWSPDRVTEAFF. For the CDR3, the DNA is TGTGCCTGGAGTCCCGACAGGGTAACTGAAGCTTTCTTT. Based on the CDR3 plus reference TRBV30 and TRBJ1-1, the full variable domain is SQTIHQWPATLVQPVGSPLSLECTVEGTSNPNLYWYRQAAGRGLQLLFYSVGIGQISSEVPQNLSASRPQDRQFILSSKKLLLSDSGFYLCAWSPDRVTEAFFGQGTRLTVV.

This clone has just one count. The chain combines TRBV11-2 with TRBJ1-1; D is unclear. Trimming pared 5 bases from V and 6 bases from J, leaving 10 bases between. The germline V gene encodes CDR1 SGHAT and CDR2 FQNNGV. The CDR3 has 12 amino acids. The CDR3: CASSPPGAEAFF. Here the CDR3 DNA reads TGTGCCAGCAGCCCCCCCGGGGCTGAAGCTTTCTTT.

This chain joins TRBV7-3 and TRBJ1-6; D is ambiguous. Between the trimmed V and J ends, which lost 5 bases and 6 bases, there was a span of 17 bases. The V gene's germline CDR1 is SGHTA and CDR2 FQGTGA. The CDR3 is 16 residues long. Here the CDR3 DNA reads TGTGCCAGCAGCATCCATGGGCGGGAGGTTAATTCACCCCTCCACTTT. It specifies CASSIHGREVNSPLHF.

The chain carries TRBV14 and TRBJ2-3; perhaps TRBD1 as D (5 bases). Germline CDR1 SGHDN, CDR2 FVKESK. CDR3 length: 16 residues. V was cut by 1 base and J by 1 base, with 12 bases left in between. The CDR3 sequence is CASSQAGQWGTDTQYF. Here the CDR3 DNA reads TGTGCCAGCAGCCAAGCAGGGCAATGGGGCACAGATACGCAGTATTTT.

The chain is built from TRBV7-9 and TRBJ1-1, with unresolved D. The germline V and J ends were trimmed by 3 bases and 0 bases, with 8 bases remaining between them. There are 14 residues in the CDR3. Per the germline V gene, CDR1 is SEHNR and CDR2 is FQNEAQ (reference sequence). CDR3 amino acids: CASSFSSLNTEAFF. CDR3 nucleotide sequence: TGTGCCAGCAGCTTTAGCAGCTTGAACACTGAAGCTTTCTTT.

The chain combines TRBV27 with TRBJ2-5, with D perhaps matching TRBD1 (6 bases). There are 14 residues in the CDR3. The ends were cut back, 3 bases at V and 2 bases at J, with 10 bases in the middle. The germline gives CDR1 MNHEY, CDR2 SMNVEV (reference sequence). The CDR3 region is CASSFGGWQETQYF. CDR3 DNA sequence: TGTGCCAGCAGTTTTGGGGGCTGGCAAGAGACCCAGTACTTC.

The chain joins TRBV28 to TRBJ1-5; TRBD1 matches 8 bases. The CDR3 has 15 residues. Trimming took 6 bases from V and 2 from J; bases not matched to a gene: 6. CDR1 and CDR2 from the germline V gene are MDHEN and SYDVKM. The CDR3 bases are TGTGCCAGCAGGCCGACAGGGGAAGGCAATCAGCCCCAGCATTTT. Translation gives CASRPTGEGNQPQHF.

The chain has TRBV7-9 and TRBJ2-5; perhaps D is TRBD1 or TRBD2 (5 bases each). V shed 5 bases and J shed 4 bases, with 20 bases lying between them. Germline lookup yields CDR1 SEHNR and CDR2 FQNEAQ (reference sequence). This CDR3 contains 16 residues. CDR3 sequence: CASSPRETRVGETQYF. CDR3 coding DNA: TGTGCCAGCAGCCCCAGGGAAACGAGGGTAGGAGAGACCCAGTACTTC.

V usage is TRBV28 and J usage is TRBJ1-5, with TRBD1 matching over 9 bases. Germline-derived CDR1 and CDR2 are MDHEN and SYDVKM. The CDR3 totals 17 residues. V shed 3 bases and J 9 bases; nucleotides not matched to a gene: 15. The CDR3 is CASSFLTGGSHSPPQHF. CDR3 sequence (DNA): TGTGCCAGCAGTTTCCTCACAGGGGGCAGTCATTCCCCGCCCCAGCATTTT.

The CDR3 nucleotides read TGTGCCAGTAGTGTGACCGGGACCCCCTACGAGCAGTACTTC. Its protein is CASSVTGTPYEQYF. The rearrangement links TRBV19 to TRBJ2-7; D possibly matches TRBD1 or TRBD2 (5 bases each). Trimming removed 5 bases at V and 2 bases at J, with 13 bases between. This CDR3 comprises 14 residues. Germline assignment: CDR1 LNHDA and CDR2 SQIVND (reference sequence).

The rearrangement links TRBV6-1 to TRBJ1-5, with unresolved D. V lost 6 bases, J lost 1 base, and 10 bases lay in between. Germline V gene lookup returns CDR1 MNHNS and CDR2 SASEGT. The CDR3 sequence is 14 residues long. The CDR3 loop is CASRFWNSNQPQHF. CDR3 in DNA: TGTGCCAGCAGATTCTGGAACAGCAATCAGCCCCAGCATTTT.

This clone was found once. The rearrangement links TRBV7-2 to TRBJ2-1; 11 nucleotides agree with TRBD2. Germline V gene data show CDR1 as SGHTA and CDR2 as FQGNSA. V gave up 3 bases and J gave up 13 bases; unmatched junction bases: 8. There are 14 residues in the CDR3. This chain's CDR3 is CASSFTSGGPAQFF. CDR3 in DNA: TGTGCCAGCAGCTTCACTAGCGGGGGCCCTGCCCAGTTCTTC.

The chain is built from TRBV11-2 and TRBJ2-7; D perhaps matches TRBD1 (5 bases). Looked up from germline, CDR1 is SGHAT and CDR2 is FQNNGV. This CDR3 contains 14 residues. Trimming left V 3 bases short and J 5 bases short, with 14 bases between. The CDR3 sequence: CASSFPPRAHEQYF. CDR3 DNA: TGTGCCAGCAGCTTCCCCCCCAGGGCCCACGAGCAGTACTTC.

The chain employs TRBV7-2 and TRBJ1-1, with a possible D match to TRBD1 (5 bases). The CDR3 loop spans 15 amino acids. V lost 1 base, J lost 6 bases, and 15 bases lay in between. In germline, CDR1 is SGHTA, CDR2 FQGNSA. CDR3 residues: CASSLEAGWDAEAFF. CDR3 nucleotide sequence: TGTGCCAGCAGCTTAGAGGCAGGGTGGGACGCTGAAGCTTTCTTT.

The chain combines TRBV7-2 with TRBJ2-3; 7 nucleotides line up with TRBD1. The V and J ends lost 3 bases and 8 bases, in that order; junction bases with no gene match: 8. Germline CDR1 and CDR2: SGHTA and FQGNSA. This CDR3 has 14 residues. CDR3 region: CASSFSGGRGTQYF. The CDR3 coding sequence is TGTGCCAGCAGCTTCTCAGGGGGTAGAGGTACGCAGTATTTT.

The chain uses TRBV7-9 and TRBJ1-2; 10 bases are shared with TRBD1. This CDR3 has 15 residues. Germline CDR1 is SEHNR and CDR2 is FQNEAQ (reference sequence). The junction had 8 bases not matched to a gene; V was cut back by 2 bases and J by 8 bases. The CDR3 region has the DNA TGTGCCAGCAGCTTATTCGGGACAGGGGCACGGGGCTACACCTTC. Residues: CASSLFGTGARGYTF.

The chain combines TRBV2 with TRBJ2-2; maybe TRBD2 (5 bases). The CDR3 runs to 12 residues. Germline lookup yields CDR1 SNHLY and CDR2 FYNNEI. Trimming took 6 bases from V and 3 from J, leaving 5 bases between them. The CDR3 DNA reads TGTGCCAGCAGGAGGGACACCGGGGAGCTGTTTTTT. Amino acid sequence: CASRRDTGELFF. Complete variable domain (other parts from reference TRBV2 and TRBJ2-2): EPEVTQTPSHQVTQMGQEVILRCVPISNHLYFYWYRQILGQKVEFLVSFYNNEISEKSEIFDDQFSVERPDGSNFTLKIRSTKLEDSAMYFCASRRDTGELFFGEGSRLTVL.

The CDR3 protein is CASSFGQNTEAFF. The CDR3 DNA reads TGCGCCAGCAGCTTCGGACAAAACACTGAAGCTTTCTTT. The chain has TRBV5-1 and TRBJ1-1; the D gene is possibly TRBD1 (5 bases). CDR3 length: 13 residues. Germline V gene sequence: CDR1 SGHRS, CDR2 YFSETQ. V was clipped by 2 bases and J by 2 bases, with 7 bases between them. The full variable domain, rest sourced from reference TRBV5-1 and TRBJ1-1, is KAGVTQTPRYLIKTRGQQVTLSCSPISGHRSVSWYQQTPGQGLQFLFEYFSETQRNKGNFPGRFSGRQFSNSRSEMNVSTLELGDSALYLCASSFGQNTEAFFGQGTRLTVV.

V and J are TRBV6-1 and TRBJ2-7; 9 nucleotides match TRBD2. Germline lookup yields CDR1 MNHNS and CDR2 SASEGT. The trim removed 3 bases at V and 0 bases at J, leaving 6 bases unmatched. There are 16 residues in the CDR3. CDR3 sequence (DNA): TGTGCCAGCAGTGATGGCCTAGCGGGGTCCTCCTACGAGCAGTACTTC. This codes for CASSDGLAGSSYEQYF.